This T cell receptor (beta chain) was sequenced in a study of blood T cells in healthy people across ages. Study observations and caveats: A roughly linear fall in TCR beta diversity per million T cells was seen with increasing age.

Using a J-beta primer mix together with a sample-barcoded 5' primer, a second PCR was run for roughly 7 to 12 cycles. TCRdb reanalysed the 5' RACE reads using MiXCR and keeps one entry per CDR3 protein. This sample carries more than 500,000 distinct CDR3 sequences, around 27% of them seen once, and the ten largest clones take under 4.5%. A word on this clonotype: Its antigen remains unknown.

Germline V CDR1 and CDR2: LNHNV, YYDKDF (reference sequence). This CDR3 has 16 amino acids. The same sample was also studied in work on T cells of mothers and their children.

The chain carries TRBV15 and TRBJ2-5; TRBD2 aligns across 11 bases. Matching the DNA end better, TRBJ2-1 makes the J call doubtful. Sequenced input: blood. The clonotype comes from a boy between 2 and 10 years old in good health. The CDR3 bases are TGTGCCACCAGCCTACCGGTAGCGGGAGGGTATAATGAGCAGTTCTTC. This sequence encodes CATSLPVAGGYNEQFF.